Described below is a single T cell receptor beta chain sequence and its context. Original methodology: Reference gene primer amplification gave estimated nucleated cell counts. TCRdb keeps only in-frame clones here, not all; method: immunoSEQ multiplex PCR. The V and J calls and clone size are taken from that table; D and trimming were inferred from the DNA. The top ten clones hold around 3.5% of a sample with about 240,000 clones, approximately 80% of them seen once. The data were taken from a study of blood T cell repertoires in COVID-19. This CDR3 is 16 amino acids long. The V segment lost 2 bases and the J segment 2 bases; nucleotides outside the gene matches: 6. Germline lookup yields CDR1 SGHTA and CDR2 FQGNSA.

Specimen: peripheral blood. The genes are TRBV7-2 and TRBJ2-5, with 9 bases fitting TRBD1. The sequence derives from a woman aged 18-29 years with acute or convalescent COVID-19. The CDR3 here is CASSLTGGLSQETQYF. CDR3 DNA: TGTGCCAGCAGCTTAACAGGGGGCCTATCACAAGAGACCCAGTACTTC.